The 30 T cell receptor beta chains reported below all come from one sample, sequenced in a study of T cells of healthy individuals. TCRdb recomputed calls from the 5' RACE reads with MiXCR, one row per CDR3 protein. The sample yields about 63,000 distinct CDR3 sequences, roughly 15% seen once. The receptors come from a human donor in good health.

This clonotype was seen more than once but under ten times. DNA for the CDR3: TGTGCCAGCAGTTTTGGATCTAGCACAGAGACCCAGTACTTC. It codes for CASSFGSSTETQYF. The J gene is TRBJ2-5, the V gene TRBV12-3 or TRBV12-4; a weak D match, TRBD2 (5 bases). Trimming cost V 3 bases and J 4 bases, with 12 bases left between them. The CDR3 sequence is 14 residues long.

This clonotype has a handful of counts. The rearrangement joins TRBV6-5 to TRBJ1-5; possible D gene TRBD1, 6 bases. This CDR3 contains 15 residues. Germline V gene lookup returns CDR1 MNHEY and CDR2 SVGAGI. V was clipped by 6 bases and J by 0 bases, with 12 bases between them. CDR3 sequence: CASRPQGYSNQPQHF. CDR3 DNA sequence: TGTGCCAGCAGACCACAGGGTTATAGCAATCAGCCCCAGCATTTT.

This clonotype was detected ten times or more. The rearrangement links TRBV9 to TRBJ2-3; D perhaps matches TRBD2 (7 bases). Germline CDR1 reads SGDLS; CDR2 reads YYNGEE. Trimming removed 6 bases from V and 5 bases from J, with 16 bases in between. The CDR3 contains 14 residues. Here the CDR3 reads CASMGGGAEDTQYF. DNA for the CDR3: TGTGCCAGCATGGGAGGGGGGGCGGAAGATACGCAGTATTTT.

This clonotype was seen more than once but under ten times. The chain recombines TRBV5-1 with TRBJ2-7; no reliable D call. The V gene's germline CDR1 is SGHRS and CDR2 YFSETQ. Trimming removed 4 bases from V and 0 bases from J, with 14 bases in between. The CDR3 consists of 15 residues. CDR3 residues: CASSHRLGPSYEQYF. CDR3 sequence (DNA): TGCGCCAGCAGCCACCGCCTAGGGCCCTCCTACGAGCAGTACTTC.

This clonotype was counted between two and nine times. This chain links TRBV20-1 with TRBJ1-1, with 7 bases identical to TRBD1. The germline V gene has CDR1 DFQATT and CDR2 SNEGSKA (reference sequence). The V gene end was trimmed by 1 base and the J gene end by 4 bases; junction bases not matched to a gene: 6. There are 14 residues in the CDR3. The CDR3 sequence: CSARVQGLGTEAFF. The CDR3 DNA reads as TGCAGTGCTAGAGTACAGGGGCTTGGCACTGAAGCTTTCTTT.

V usage is TRBV18 and J usage is TRBJ2-3, with D unresolved. There are 14 residues in the CDR3. Trimming pared 3 bases from V and 2 bases from J, leaving 9 bases between. The germline CDR1 and CDR2 sequences are KGHSH and LQKENI. In DNA, the CDR3 is TGTGCCAGCTCACCGGGCGGATTCACAGATACGCAGTATTTT. Amino acid sequence: CASSPGGFTDTQYF.

This clonotype was seen many times. V usage is TRBV20-1 and J usage is TRBJ1-5, with no clear D. Germline V gene data show CDR1 as DFQATT and CDR2 as SNEGSKA (reference sequence). V lost 0 bases and J lost 6, with 15 bases in between. The CDR3 consists of 15 residues. DNA for the CDR3: TGCAGTGCTAGAGACCCCGACCGGATAAGTCAGCCCCAGCATTTT. Translated: CSARDPDRISQPQHF.

The sample holds many counts of this clonotype. The rearrangement uses TRBV4-2 and TRBJ1-6; 9 nucleotides line up with TRBD1. Trimming at V came to 1 base and at J to 9 bases, leaving 4 bases not matched to a gene. Germline V CDR1 and CDR2: LGHNA, YNFKEQ. The CDR3 has 15 residues. The CDR3 reads CASSQGQGESSPLHF. In nucleotides, the CDR3 is TGTGCCAGCAGCCAAGGACAGGGGGAAAGTTCACCCCTCCACTTT.

This clonotype was found many times. V gene TRBV4-1 combines with J gene TRBJ1-3, with D perhaps TRBD1 (5 bases). The CDR3 runs to 15 residues. Germline V gives CDR1 MGHRA, CDR2 YSYEKL. The germline V and J ends were trimmed by 4 bases and 4 bases, with 14 bases remaining between them. The CDR3 DNA reads TGCGCCAGCAGCCCCCCGGTTGGGGGGGGAAACACCATATATTTT. It encodes CASSPPVGGGNTIYF.

J is TRBJ2-7 and V is TRBV7-9; 8 positions agree with TRBD2. Germline V CDR1 and CDR2: SEHNR, FQNEAQ (reference sequence). J lost 4 bases, V lost 4 bases, and 12 bases had no gene match. There are 16 residues in the CDR3. The CDR3 coding sequence is TGTGCCAGCAGCTCCACTGACGGACTAGCTGGATACGAGCAGTACTTC. Translated: CASSSTDGLAGYEQYF.

V usage is TRBV9 and J usage is TRBJ2-4; a possible D gene is TRBD2 (6 bases). V lost 3 bases and J lost 2, with 21 bases in between. The CDR3 is made up of 18 amino acids. Germline V gives CDR1 SGDLS, CDR2 YYNGEE. The CDR3 sequence is CASSARTSLDGTKNIQYF. CDR3 nucleotide sequence: TGTGCCAGCAGCGCCCGCACTAGCCTAGACGGGACCAAAAACATTCAGTACTTC.

The V call is TRBV28, the J call TRBJ2-7; D ambiguous. CDR1 and CDR2 from the germline V gene are MDHEN and SYDVKM. Trimming took off 2 bases at V and 0 bases at J, with 11 bases between the two ends. The CDR3 consists of 15 residues. CDR3 sequence (DNA): TGTGCCAGCAGTTTAAGAGGACGGAGCTCCTACGAGCAGTACTTC. Translating it yields CASSLRGRSSYEQYF.

V gene TRBV4-1 combines with J gene TRBJ2-3, with 11 bases aligning to TRBD2. The CDR3 has 15 amino acids. In germline, CDR1 is MGHRA, CDR2 YSYEKL. Losses at the gene ends were 1 base for V and 8 bases for J; bases not matched to a gene: 5. CDR3 sequence (DNA): TGCGCCAGCAGCCAAGCCCAACTAGCGGGAGTTACGCAGTATTTT. It is translated as CASSQAQLAGVTQYF.

This clonotype was seen more than once but under ten times. The gene calls are TRBV20-1 and TRBJ1-2; 7 nucleotides agree with TRBD1. The V gene end was trimmed by 6 bases and the J gene end by 2 bases; junction bases not matched to a gene: 9. The germline V gene encodes CDR1 DFQATT and CDR2 SNEGSKA (reference sequence). The CDR3 is 14 amino acids. In DNA form, the CDR3 reads TGCAGTGCCCAACAGGGGAGTGTGAACTATGGCTACACCTTC. Its translation is CSAQQGSVNYGYTF.

This clonotype turned up a few times. Here the CDR3 DNA reads TGCGCCAGCAGCCAACCCGGGAGCGGCAATGAGCAGTTCTTC. Protein product: CASSQPGSGNEQFF. The genes are TRBV4-1 and TRBJ2-1; tentative D call: TRBD2 (6 bases). The CDR3 is made up of 14 amino acids. Germline V gene data show CDR1 as MGHRA and CDR2 as YSYEKL. Trimming cost V 2 bases and J 6 bases, with 11 bases left between them.

This clonotype showed up just a few times. J is TRBJ1-2 and V is TRBV5-1, with 8 bases matching TRBD1. CDR1 and CDR2 from the germline V gene are SGHRS and YFSETQ. Trimming removed 1 base from V and 0 bases from J; junction bases left unmatched: 5. This CDR3 has 16 residues. The CDR3 spells CASSLSRGQTNYGYTF. As DNA, the CDR3 is TGCGCCAGCAGCTTGTCCAGGGGGCAAACTAACTATGGCTACACCTTC.

This clonotype was recorded at least ten times. The chain couples TRBV7-9 to TRBJ2-1, with D possibly TRBD1 on 6 matching bases. Germline V CDR1 and CDR2: SEHNR, FQNEAQ (reference sequence). The V end was cut by 8 bases, the J end by 8 bases, with 19 bases between. This CDR3 has 14 residues. In nucleotides, the CDR3 is TGTGCCAGCCTCCAATTAGACAGGAGCGATGAGCAGTTCTTC. Its translation is CASLQLDRSDEQFF.

The rearrangement joins TRBV25-1 to TRBJ2-1; maybe TRBD1 (5 bases). Trimming pared 2 bases from V and 5 bases from J, leaving 13 bases between. CDR1 MGHDK and CDR2 SYGVNS come from the germline V gene. This CDR3 has 15 residues. The CDR3 sequence is CASSEPAGPNNEQFF. As DNA, the CDR3 is TGTGCCAGCAGTGAACCCGCAGGGCCGAACAATGAGCAGTTCTTC.

Only one count was recorded for this clonotype. A much larger clone lies one base from this, so it may be a read error. The chain joins TRBV20-1 to TRBJ1-6; perhaps TRBD1 as D (5 bases). The germline V gene encodes CDR1 DFQATT and CDR2 SNEGSKA (reference sequence). The CDR3 length is 15 residues. The CDR3 here is CSARPSDGANSPIHF. In DNA form, the CDR3 reads TGCAGTGCTAGGCCCTCGGACGGGGCCAATTCACCCATCCACTTT.

The chain combines TRBV7-8 with TRBJ2-7, with 7 nucleotides matching TRBD2. The germline gives CDR1 SGHVS, CDR2 FQNEAQ. This CDR3 region has 14 residues. Trimming cost V 3 bases and J 3 bases; bases outside gene matches: 5. The DNA for the CDR3 is TGTGCCAGCAGCTTTTCGGGAGGTTTCTACGAGCAGTACTTC. It yields the protein CASSFSGGFYEQYF.

The table lists this clonotype with a few counts. V gene TRBV7-7 combines with J gene TRBJ2-5; the D is unclear. V lost 2 bases to trimming and J lost 3 bases, with 7 bases between them. There are 13 residues in the CDR3. Looked up from germline, CDR1 is SSHAT and CDR2 is FNYEAQ (reference sequence). In nucleotides, the CDR3 is TGTGCCAGCAGCTTAAGGCGGAAAGAGACCCAGTACTTC. This gives the protein CASSLRRKETQYF. Complete variable domain (other parts from reference TRBV7-7 and TRBJ2-5): GAGVSQSPRYKVTKRGQDVTLRCDPISSHATLYWYQQALGQGPEFLTYFNYEAQPDKSGLPSDRFSAERPEGSISTLTIQRTEQRDSAMYRCASSLRRKETQYFGPGTRLLVL.

The sample holds a few counts of this clonotype. The chain couples TRBV12-3 or TRBV12-4 to TRBJ2-5, with D hard to call. The length of the CDR3 is 14 residues. V dropped 2 bases and J dropped 1 base, with 8 bases sitting between them. For the CDR3, the DNA is TGTGCCAGCAGTTTAATCTTCCCCCAAGAGACCCAGTACTTC. Amino acid sequence: CASSLIFPQETQYF.

The chain is built from TRBV6-1 and TRBJ1-5, with D tentatively TRBD1 (6 bases). The CDR3 spans 15 residues. Germline CDR1 is MNHNS and CDR2 is SASEGT. The ends were cut back, 7 bases at V and 0 bases at J, with 13 bases in the middle. The CDR3 nucleotides are TGTGCCAGCACCGGCACAGGGTCTAGCAATCAGCCCCAGCATTTT. It specifies CASTGTGSSNQPQHF.

This clonotype appeared many times. V is TRBV6-1 and J is TRBJ1-1; 7 positions agree with TRBD1. CDR1 and CDR2 from the germline V gene are MNHNS and SASEGT. The CDR3 has 16 residues. V lost 5 bases and J lost 6; bases outside the gene matches: 15. In nucleotides, the CDR3 is TGTGCCAGCAGTTTCGGGACAGCTGGGGCAGGGTCTGAAGCTTTCTTT. It codes for CASSFGTAGAGSEAFF.

This clonotype was detected ten times or more. V gene TRBV2 combines with J gene TRBJ1-6; 7 nucleotides agree with TRBD1. CDR3 length: 14 amino acids. Per the germline V gene, CDR1 is SNHLY and CDR2 is FYNNEI. The ends lost 8 bases at V and 4 bases at J; junction bases unmatched: 5. The CDR3 spells CASRDSVYNSPLHF. The CDR3 DNA follows: TGTGCCAGCCGGGACAGTGTATATAATTCACCCCTCCACTTT.

This clonotype was counted ten times or more. This chain connects TRBV4-1 to TRBJ1-2; 9 bases fit TRBD1. V shed 1 base and J 6 bases; nucleotides not matched to a gene: 6. Germline loops: CDR1 MGHRA, CDR2 YSYEKL. This CDR3 spans 15 amino acids. The CDR3 sequence is CASSQVVGTGNGYTF. For the CDR3, the DNA is TGCGCCAGCAGCCAAGTTGTGGGGACAGGGAATGGCTACACCTTC.

This clonotype was recorded many times. V usage is TRBV6-6 and J usage is TRBJ2-7, with 9 nucleotides matching TRBD2. CDR3 size: 18 residues. With V trimmed by 6 bases and J by 7 bases, 22 bases remained unmatched. Germline V gene sequence: CDR1 MNHNY, CDR2 SVGAGI (reference sequence). The CDR3 region has the DNA TGTGCCAGCAGAACAGGGCGCCCGACTAGCGGCCCAACGTGGGAGCAGTACTTC. It translates to CASRTGRPTSGPTWEQYF.

Written as DNA, the CDR3 is TGTGCCAGCAGTTCTGGGGGAGGAACCGGGGAGCTGTTTTTT. It specifies CASSSGGGTGELFF. This chain uses TRBV6-4 with TRBJ2-2; weak D call: TRBD2 (6 bases). The ends were cut back, 5 bases at V and 5 bases at J, with 12 bases in the middle. Germline CDR1 reads MRHNA; CDR2 reads SNTAGT. The CDR3 length is 14 residues.

The V gene is TRBV9, the J gene TRBJ2-3, with TRBD2 matching over 10 bases. With 2 bases clipped from V and 1 base from J, the junction kept 4 bases outside the gene matches. There are 16 residues in the CDR3. Germline V gene lookup returns CDR1 SGDLS and CDR2 YYNGEE. CDR3 protein: CASSVSLAGRTDTQYF. CDR3 sequence (DNA): TGTGCCAGCAGCGTCTCACTAGCGGGGCGCACAGATACGCAGTATTTT.

The chain combines TRBV4-1 with TRBJ2-7; D might be TRBD1 or TRBD2, each matching 6 bases. Germline CDR1 is MGHRA and CDR2 is YSYEKL. V was trimmed by 0 bases and J by 3 bases, leaving 21 bases between them. The CDR3 sequence is 18 residues long. The CDR3 DNA reads TGCGCCAGCAGCCAAGACGGGGGCGCCAGCTGGACCCTCTACGAGCAGTACTTC. Its translation is CASSQDGGASWTLYEQYF.